This T cell receptor beta chain came from a study of cytomegalovirus exposure and HLA in healthy donors. The CDR3 extends over 16 amino acids. V shed 2 bases and J 1 base; nucleotides not matched to a gene: 7. The germline V gene has CDR1 ENHRY and CDR2 SYGVKD. Amplification used 60 Vbeta primers and 13 Jbeta primers. Sequencing used immunoSEQ multiplex PCR; TCRdb keeps in-frame clones, though not all of them. The sample gives around 120,000 clones, around three quarters of which show up once; 2.6% is in the top ten. Specimen: PBMCs. This chain joins TRBV10-3 and TRBJ1-2, with 7 bases lining up with TRBD1. The sequence came from a man aged 45-60 years in good health and CMV-seropositive. The CDR3 loop is CAISEPGTDLNYGYTF. As DNA, the CDR3 is TGTGCCATCAGTGAGCCCGGGACAGATCTTAACTATGGCTACACCTTC.